Below, 13 T cell receptor beta chains from the same sample are listed, as sequenced in a study of T cell responses to AZD1222 COVID-19 vaccine. Generated by immunoSEQ multiplex PCR, the TCRdb table keeps only in-frame clones and is missing some. The data contain approximately 150,000 clones, 87% of them singletons. Here the sequenced sample was peripheral blood, taken 28 days after the second AZD1222 dose. All receptors come from an adult who received the AZD1222 COVID-19 vaccine.

The gene calls are TRBV5-1 and TRBJ1-4; 9 positions agree with TRBD1. Trimming cost V 4 bases and J 8 bases; bases outside gene matches: 6. CDR3 length: 14 residues. Germline V CDR1 and CDR2: SGHRS, YFSETQ. Here the CDR3 DNA reads TGCGCCAGCAGCAAGGACAGGGGTGGGGAAAAACTGTTTTTT. Protein product: CASSKDRGGEKLFF.

The chain links TRBV19 to TRBJ2-3; TRBD2 agrees at 12 bases. Trimming took 5 bases from V and 5 from J; bases not matched to a gene: 11. This CDR3 spans 17 amino acids. The V gene's germline CDR1 is LNHDA and CDR2 SQIVND (reference sequence). The chain's CDR3 is CASSPQPRTSGVDTQYF. In DNA, the CDR3 is TGTGCCAGTAGTCCCCAACCGCGGACTAGCGGGGTAGATACGCAGTATTTT.

This clone has only a few counts. The gene calls are TRBV4-2 and TRBJ1-2, with TRBD1 matching 8 bases. Trimming took 1 base from V and 4 from J; bases not matched to a gene: 5. The germline V gene has CDR1 LGHNA and CDR2 YNFKEQ. CDR3 length: 15 amino acids. The CDR3 region has the DNA TGTGCCAGCAGCCAAGCTGACAGGGGTAGCTATGGCTACACCTTC. This gives the protein CASSQADRGSYGYTF.

The V and J genes are TRBV11-2 and TRBJ1-1; TRBD1 is a possible D gene (5 bases). From germline, CDR1 is SGHAT and CDR2 FQNNGV. The CDR3 length is 15 residues. Deletions cut 6 bases from V and 5 bases from J, with 19 bases between. The CDR3 DNA reads as TGTGCCAGCAGTTCCGCCGGGGCGTTCCTAACTGAAGCTTTCTTT. Its protein is CASSSAGAFLTEAFF.

This chain connects TRBV19 to TRBJ1-1; a weak D match, TRBD1 (6 bases). The CDR3 is 15 amino acids. In germline, CDR1 is LNHDA, CDR2 SQIVND (reference sequence). V was shortened by 2 bases and J by 0 bases, with 10 bases between the two germline ends. CDR3 bases: TGTGCCAGTAGTATACCGGACAGCATGAACACTGAAGCTTTCTTT. Amino acid sequence: CASSIPDSMNTEAFF.

The J gene is TRBJ1-1, the V gene TRBV5-1; D may be TRBD1 (5 bases). The CDR3 sequence is 15 residues long. Per the germline V gene, CDR1 is SGHRS and CDR2 is YFSETQ. Trimming left V 3 bases short and J 3 bases short, with 15 bases between. The CDR3 sequence: CASSSTARGDTEAFF. The CDR3 DNA follows: TGCGCCAGCAGCTCCACGGCGCGGGGCGACACTGAAGCTTTCTTT.

The CDR3: CASSFEGAQTEAFF. The CDR3 nucleotides are TGTGCCAGCAGTTTCGAGGGGGCGCAAACTGAAGCTTTCTTT. The V gene is TRBV27, the J gene TRBJ1-1, with 7 bases aligning to TRBD1. The CDR3 is made up of 14 amino acids. Germline CDR1 MNHEY, CDR2 SMNVEV (reference sequence). V was clipped by 3 bases and J by 5 bases; unmatched bases: 6.

The chain has TRBV27 and TRBJ2-2, with D uncertain. The CDR3 runs 11 residues. CDR1 is MNHEY and CDR2 is SMNVEV in the germline V gene (reference sequence). Trimming took off 3 bases at V and 7 bases at J, with 3 bases between the two ends. Here the CDR3 DNA reads TGTGCCAGCAGTTTTGGCGGGGAGCTGTTTTTT. This encodes CASSFGGELFF.

This clone was counted once. The chain combines TRBV6-5 with TRBJ2-3; unclear D gene. V lost 6 bases, J lost 6 bases, and 10 bases lay in between. The CDR3 has 12 residues. Germline-derived CDR1 and CDR2 are MNHEY and SVGAGI. The CDR3 reads CASRGNLDTQYF. In DNA, the CDR3 is TGTGCCAGCAGAGGGAACCTCGATACGCAGTATTTT.

The chain combines TRBV3-1 (or the pseudogene TRBV3-2) with TRBJ2-7, with 7 positions matching TRBD1. Germline CDR1 reads LGHDT; CDR2 reads YNNKEL (reference sequence). V shed 4 bases, J shed 4 bases, and the junction held 7 bases outside the gene matches. The CDR3 extends over 14 amino acids. The CDR3 DNA sequence: TGTGCCAGCAGCCCTCTCAGACAGGGTTACGAGCAGTACTTC. It specifies CASSPLRQGYEQYF.

The CDR3 here is CASRGFHEALVINEQFF. The CDR3 region has the DNA TGTGCCAGTAGAGGCTTCCACGAGGCGTTGGTCATCAATGAGCAGTTCTTC. The V and J genes are TRBV19 and TRBJ2-1; no clear D. The germline V and J ends were trimmed by 6 bases and 6 bases, with 24 bases remaining between them. The CDR3 length is 17 residues. Germline values: CDR1 LNHDA, CDR2 SQIVND (reference sequence).

The chain recombines TRBV11-2 with TRBJ2-7; the match to TRBD1 covers 8 bases. Germline V gene sequence: CDR1 SGHAT, CDR2 FQNNGV. This CDR3 region has 16 residues. The V and J ends lost 3 bases and 4 bases, in that order; junction bases with no gene match: 11. The CDR3 spells CASSFGQGLGSYEQYF. In DNA form, the CDR3 reads TGTGCCAGCAGCTTCGGACAGGGTTTGGGGTCTTACGAGCAGTACTTC. The variable domain in full, with the rest retrieved from reference TRBV11-2 and TRBJ2-7, is EAGVAQSPRYKIIEKRQSVAFWCNPISGHATLYWYQQILGQGPKLLIQFQNNGVVDDSQLPKDRFSAERLKGVDSTLKIQPAKLEDSAVYLCASSFGQGLGSYEQYFGPGTRLTVT.

This chain uses TRBV5-6 with TRBJ1-4, with D uncertain. CDR1 and CDR2 from the germline V gene are SGHDT and YYEEEE. There are 15 residues in the CDR3. The V end was cut by 3 bases, the J end by 0 bases, with 9 bases between. The CDR3: CASSSGPATNEKLFF. CDR3 nucleotides: TGTGCCAGCAGCTCAGGTCCAGCAACTAATGAAAAACTGTTTTTT. Full variable domain (rest looked up from reference TRBV5-6 and TRBJ1-4): DAGVTQSPTHLIKTRGQQVTLRCSPKSGHDTVSWYQQALGQGPQFIFQYYEEEERQRGNFPDRFSGHQFPNYSSELNVNALLLGDSALYLCASSSGPATNEKLFFGSGTQLSVL.